This TCR beta chain was recovered during a study of cytomegalovirus exposure and HLA in healthy donors (TCRdb year 2017). Background for the entire study: According to an earlier analysis of 587 of the donors, about 180 million T cells yielded roughly 110 million unique TCR beta sequences and more than 250 Gb of sequence data. Among the roughly 410 genotyped donors, under 90% belonged to the genetic ancestry cluster associated with self-reported Caucasian donors. High-throughput TCR immunosequencing, statistical association of individual TCRs with disease status, and machine learning were combined to predict cytomegalovirus infection status. A later analysis re-examined previously published TCR beta repertoires from roughly 650 donors and added high-resolution HLA genotyping to investigate patterns of TCR occurrence. Donor age, sex, ethnicity and CMV serostatus were compiled together with the repertoire data. Besides the first cohort of 666 subjects, a separate validation cohort made up of over a hundred different subjects was used. Typing coverage differed by locus: A, B, C, DRB1 and DQB1 were typed in roughly 620-630 donors, DQA1 in 522, DPA1 in approximately 610, and DPB1 in roughly 450. All discovery cohort repertoires had been generated using a single sequencing platform. A later genetic analysis used genome-wide SNP genotypes for about 60% of the 666 donors, treating that subset as a discovery cohort. On average, over 200,000 unique TCR beta nucleotide sequences were sequenced per donor among about 400 genotyped donors of the cohort, with roughly a sixth of those sequences being non-productive. The study aimed to test whether cataloging public T cell receptors could reveal signatures of past pathogen exposure. The T cell repertoires of around 670 subjects were profiled by immunosequencing and related to cytomegalovirus serostatus. To decide whether each TCR beta V gene segment behaved as functional or pseudogenic, an earlier analysis of some 570 of the donors relied on high-throughput TCR beta sequencing. Because of strong linkage in the cohort, five DR-DQ haplotypes were treated as single units for association and clustering. An early release covering roughly 600 HLA-typed donors comprised roughly 300 gigabases of sequencing data and roughly 85 million unique TCR sequences. Both class I and class II loci were covered by HLA typing, at four-digit resolution. Rather than using new phenotypic data, the later analysis identified candidate immune exposures from TCR beta sequences and from how often those sequences occurred across donors. Study-level results and caveats: A further reported finding was that TCR beta sequences accurately predicted the HLA-A and HLA-B alleles for most subjects in the first cohort. Because the 87-base-pair reads could not distinguish some IMGT-functional V segments, including TRBV6-2 and TRBV6-3, those segments were excluded. Compared with the approximately 670-donor mean, donors in an Asian-associated ancestry cluster had fewer N-insertions in productive TCRs, according to a later genetic analysis. A later genetic analysis associated a missense DCLRE1C variant with V-gene and J-gene trimming of TCR beta chains, and an independent cohort replicated the association. The cohort was sequenced for TCR beta chains only, and without alpha or paired-chain data the features that could be detected were limited. The sequencing pipeline was judged likely to have produced a cluster of highly shared sequence variants as a technical artifact. Across donors, most TCR sequences were observed very rarely, whereas some public TCRs were present in many individuals. The only immune exposure information available for the cohort was CMV serostatus. Sequencing depth was assumed to be roughly uniform across donors in the presence/absence analyses, though that assumption may not hold. In both the original and validation cohorts, the classifier was reported to diagnose cytomegalovirus status with high specificity and sensitivity. Because counts were too low, 15 or so rarely observed V segments, including chromosome 9 orphons, were excluded from the earlier analysis of 587 of the donors. In a later analysis, the rate of TCR association differed among HLA loci, with DRB1 alleles having the most associated TCRs and HLA-C alleles having the fewest. A later analysis associated 16,951 TCR beta sequences with specific HLA alleles at a false discovery rate of 0.05. In a later analysis, HLA-associated TCR beta chains showed more clonal expansion and lower generation probabilities than non-associated chains that were equally common. According to a later analysis, parvovirus B19, influenza, CMV and Epstein-Barr virus appeared linked to several top co-occurrence clusters. HLA typing was unavailable for some donors at each locus, so association tests used only the typed subset. A total of about 150 TCR beta chains were listed by the study as associated with cytomegalovirus. In an earlier analysis of some 550 of the donors, most TCR beta V segments were observed in productive rearrangements about 87% or about 30% of the time, broadly matching IMGT annotations. Three of the identified cytomegalovirus-associated TCR beta chains were confirmed in vitro to be specific for cytomegalovirus antigens. In a later analysis, most CMV-associated TCR beta chains were found to appear HLA-restricted, with HLA associations seemingly driven largely by CMV exposure. Correlated functional status among segregating V segments might be attributable to linkage disequilibrium, but an unknown experimental factor could not be ruled out. It was suggested by the authors that the approach could potentially be generalized to other disease states and immunological phenotypes. Assigning TCR associations to individual alleles was difficult when HLA alleles, especially DR and DQ, strongly co-occurred.

The cohort was made up of about 610 healthy bone marrow donors. Cohort members were all nominally healthy when sampled, although unrecorded immune exposures were likely present. The donor was CMV seronegative and was included in the group of around 320 seronegative cohort members. A peripheral blood sample was provided by each donor, and peripheral blood mononuclear cells were used for TCR beta sequencing. The Qiagen DNeasy Blood Extraction Kit was used to extract genomic DNA from the blood cell samples. The germline V gene (reference sequence) yields MNHEY for CDR1 and SMNVEV for CDR2. The CDR3 covers 15 residues, taking in both the cysteine and the phenylalanine. Left in the record is the CDR3 DNA by itself, 45 bases read in frame from the first base. V loses 3 bases, J loses 4 bases, and the germline ends lie 12 bases apart. Worth noting for this clone: It has no known antigen specificity. No much larger clone is present one base from it, and per-base qualities are unavailable.

The library was made by the immunoSEQ multiplex PCR assay. For the multiplex PCR, a mixture combining 60 forward primers for TCR Vbeta segments and 13 reverse primers for TCR Jbeta segments was used. Amplification of the CDR3 region of rearranged TCR beta genes was performed with a multiplex PCR assay on genomic DNA. The amplified TCR beta libraries were sequenced on the Illumina HiSeq System as 87-base-pair reads. From the authors' description of their analysis: A later analysis counted around 72 million unique TCR beta chains across the 500 to 850 repertoires, and 10 million to 12 million of these chains were shared by at least two donors. Raw reads were error-corrected and collapsed into unique sequences with a nearest-neighbor algorithm that merged closely related sequences to remove PCR and sequencing errors. CDR3 sequences were aligned to IMGT reference sequences to assign V, D and J gene segments. For a sequence to be retained, at least a six-nucleotide match to both a V gene segment and a J gene segment was required. Rearrangements were called productive when the CDR3 lacked stop codons and stayed in frame with V and J; all others were non-productive. Following IMGT convention, CDR3 was defined as the stretch from the second conserved V-encoded cysteine up to the conserved J-encoded phenylalanine. In an earlier analysis of 500 to 650 of the donors, sequences lacking an unambiguous match to a single V gene segment were excluded. In an earlier analysis of several hundred of the donors, V segments were called functional above 56.7% productive rearrangements and were called segregating when the between-donor standard deviation exceeded 5%. A statistical classification framework was built for diagnosing cytomegalovirus status from the catalog of TCR beta chain sequences. In a later analysis, TCR nucleotide sequences were compared against IMGT/GENE-DB human TR gene sequences so that V and J genes could be assigned. The TCRdist pipeline was used in a later analysis to assign CDR3 sequences and most-parsimonious VDJ recombination scenarios. A later analysis defined each TCR beta chain by its CDR3 amino acid sequence plus V-gene family, and excluded reads lacking a unique V-gene family. A later analysis removed several hundred highly shared, low-generation-probability nucleotide sequences to deal with suspected cross-contamination and a sequencing artifact. A later analysis calculated a clonal expansion index for each public chain from normalized within-repertoire ranks of inferred template counts. Generation probabilities in a later analysis came from a VDJ recombination model fitted to out-of-frame rearrangements, and those results were checked against IGoR. In a later analysis, TCR-TCR, TCR-HLA and TCR-CMV co-occurrence was scored with hypergeometric tests, and a repertoire-size bias correction was applied to TCR pairs. A later analysis estimated false discovery rates by permuting HLA or CMV assignments 20 times. A later analysis grouped co-occurring TCRs with DBSCAN, adding TCRdist sequence similarity when clustering within HLA-allele-positive subsets. For co-occurrence clustering, repertoires with fewer than 30,000 or more than 120,000 public chains were excluded, along with a handful of repertoires with anomalous nucleotide sharing. TCRdb re-hosts the immuneACCESS table, in-frame sequences only. Its copies lack some clones; in the studies checked, an unresolved V gene accounts for under half of them, and the cause for the rest is not known. V, J and clone size derive from that table, while D and trimming were established from the DNA sequence. This sample has 150,000 or so clones in its table, and about three quarters of those were observed once. Of the sample, about 0.62% falls within the top ten clones.

The sequence was collected from a male donor in good health and CMV-seronegative. The rearranged chain carries TRBV27 and TRBJ2-2; the D gene is possibly TRBD2, with 5 bases matching. Sequencing was carried out using PBMCs. The DNA is as follows: TGTGCCAGCAGTTTGTCAGCGGCGGGCACCGGGGAGCTGTTTTTT. This encodes CASSLSAAGTGELFF.